Listed below are T cell receptor beta chains from one sample, sequenced in a study of cytomegalovirus exposure and HLA in healthy donors. Some clones are missing from TCRdb's copy, which holds only in-frame ones; the method was immunoSEQ multiplex PCR. This table lists around 76,000 clones. The specimen was PBMCs. The receptors were gathered from a woman in her sixties or seventies in good health and CMV-seronegative. Both conserved end residues are part of each CDR3. A D gene is named only where the DNA matches it firmly.

V gene: TRBV2; D gene: TRBD1; J gene: TRBJ1-5; CDR3 protein: CASDRDSNQPQHF; CDR3 DNA: TGTGCCAGTGACAGGGATAGCAATCAGCCCCAGCATTTT
V gene: TRBV7-2; D gene: TRBD2; J gene: TRBJ2-3; CDR3 protein: CASSYLAGRGFTDTQYF; CDR3 DNA: TGTGCCAGCAGCTATCTAGCGGGAAGAGGATTCACAGATACGCAGTATTTT
V gene: TRBV7-9; D gene: NA; J gene: TRBJ1-4; CDR3 protein: CASSLEAGDYEKLFF; CDR3 DNA: TGTGCCAGCAGCTTAGAAGCAGGGGATTATGAAAAACTGTTTTTT
V gene: TRBV6-5; D gene: TRBD1; J gene: TRBJ2-4; CDR3 protein: CASSYLDRGQNIQYF; CDR3 DNA: TGTGCCAGCAGTTACCTCGACAGGGGGCAAAACATTCAGTACTTC
V gene: TRBV27; D gene: TRBD2; J gene: TRBJ2-7; CDR3 protein: CASSPGLVGGEQYF; CDR3 DNA: TGTGCCAGCAGTCCCGGACTAGTGGGAGGGGAGCAGTACTTC
V gene: TRBV21-1; D gene: NA; J gene: TRBJ2-5; CDR3 protein: CASSNPGTSGRGTQYF; CDR3 DNA: TGTGCCAGCAGCAACCCCGGGACTAGCGGGAGAGGGACCCAGTACTTC
V gene: TRBV14; D gene: NA; J gene: TRBJ2-7; CDR3 protein: CASSHTYEQYF; CDR3 DNA: TGTGCCAGCAGCCACACCTACGAGCAGTACTTC
V gene: TRBV6-1; D gene: NA; J gene: TRBJ2-7; CDR3 protein: CASSEKRQAYEQYF; CDR3 DNA: TGTGCCAGCAGTGAAAAGAGACAAGCCTACGAGCAGTACTTC
V gene: TRBV7-9; D gene: NA; J gene: TRBJ2-7; CDR3 protein: CASSPSRGPSSYEQYF; CDR3 DNA: TGTGCCAGCAGCCCGTCTAGAGGTCCCAGCTCCTACGAGCAGTACTTC
V gene: TRBV2; D gene: TRBD2; J gene: TRBJ2-2; CDR3 protein: CASSLVAGGTGELFF; CDR3 DNA: TGTGCCAGCAGCCTCGTAGCGGGAGGAACCGGGGAGCTGTTTTTT
V gene: TRBV5-6; D gene: TRBD2; J gene: TRBJ2-1; CDR3 protein: CASSFTSGSGHEQFF; CDR3 DNA: TGTGCCAGCAGCTTCACTAGCGGGAGTGGGCATGAGCAGTTCTTC
V gene: TRBV10-3; D gene: TRBD2; J gene: TRBJ2-1; CDR3 protein: CAISESGFAGGGNEQFF; CDR3 DNA: TGTGCCATCAGTGAGTCGGGGTTCGCGGGAGGTGGAAATGAGCAGTTCTTC
V gene: TRBV28; D gene: NA; J gene: TRBJ2-7; CDR3 protein: CASSPPDTFYEQYF; CDR3 DNA: TGTGCCAGCAGCCCCCCGGACACCTTCTACGAGCAGTACTTC
V gene: TRBV6-5; D gene: NA; J gene: TRBJ2-7; CDR3 protein: CASSLRDSAYEQYF; CDR3 DNA: TGTGCCAGCAGCCTCCGGGACTCCGCCTACGAGCAGTACTTC
V gene: TRBV30; D gene: TRBD2; J gene: TRBJ2-1; CDR3 protein: CAWTVAGGINEQFF; CDR3 DNA: TGTGCCTGGACCGTAGCGGGAGGGATCAATGAGCAGTTCTTC
V gene: TRBV27; D gene: NA; J gene: TRBJ2-7; CDR3 protein: CASSLSPVSEQYF; CDR3 DNA: TGTGCCAGCAGTTTATCCCCTGTTTCCGAGCAGTACTTC
V gene: TRBV10-1; D gene: NA; J gene: TRBJ2-7; CDR3 protein: CASSSSRANEQYF; CDR3 DNA: TGCGCCAGCAGCTCCTCCAGGGCAAACGAGCAGTACTTC
V gene: TRBV18; D gene: NA; J gene: TRBJ2-7; CDR3 protein: CASSLGTGNYEQYF; CDR3 DNA: TGTGCCAGCTCACTAGGGACTGGAAACTACGAGCAGTACTTC
V gene: TRBV4-3; D gene: TRBD2; J gene: TRBJ2-7; CDR3 protein: CASSQSHGTSSYEQYF; CDR3 DNA: TGCGCCAGCAGCCAGTCACACGGGACTAGCTCCTACGAGCAGTACTTC
V gene: TRBV19; D gene: NA; J gene: TRBJ1-2; CDR3 protein: CASTSRTVNYGYTF; CDR3 DNA: TGTGCCAGTACCTCTCGGACAGTCAACTATGGCTACACCTTC
V gene: TRBV19; D gene: NA; J gene: TRBJ2-7; CDR3 protein: CASSMARLSPYEQYF; CDR3 DNA: TGTGCCAGTAGTATGGCGAGACTGAGCCCCTACGAGCAGTACTTC
V gene: TRBV6-1; D gene: TRBD2; J gene: TRBJ2-2; CDR3 protein: CASSESGGNTGELFF; CDR3 DNA: TGTGCCAGCAGTGAATCGGGAGGGAACACCGGGGAGCTGTTTTTT
V gene: TRBV5-4; D gene: NA; J gene: TRBJ2-3; CDR3 protein: CASSRGRGPGATDTQYF; CDR3 DNA: TGTGCCAGCAGCCGCGGACGAGGTCCAGGGGCAACAGATACGCAGTATTTT
V gene: TRBV18; D gene: NA; J gene: TRBJ1-1; CDR3 protein: CASSPQEAENYVEAFF; CDR3 DNA: TGTGCCAGCTCACCACAGGAGGCAGAGAATTATGTTGAAGCTTTCTTT
V gene: TRBV5-1; D gene: TRBD2; J gene: TRBJ2-5; CDR3 protein: CASSSGSETQYF; CDR3 DNA: TGCGCCAGCAGCAGCGGGAGCGAGACCCAGTACTTC
V gene: TRBV5-6; D gene: NA; J gene: TRBJ2-4; CDR3 protein: CASSPPSSKNIQYF; CDR3 DNA: TGTGCCAGCAGCCCCCCAAGCTCGAAAAACATTCAGTACTTC
V gene: TRBV7-2; D gene: TRBD1; J gene: TRBJ1-1; CDR3 protein: CASSRQGDTEAFF; CDR3 DNA: TGTGCCAGCAGCCGACAGGGGGACACTGAAGCTTTCTTT
V gene: TRBV5-4; D gene: TRBD1; J gene: TRBJ1-2; CDR3 protein: CASSLAGAGGSGYTF; CDR3 DNA: TGTGCCAGCAGCTTGGCCGGGGCAGGGGGCAGTGGCTACACCTTC
V gene: TRBV7-9; D gene: TRBD1; J gene: TRBJ2-5; CDR3 protein: CASSFRQGTPSQETQYF; CDR3 DNA: TGTGCCAGCAGCTTCCGACAGGGGACCCCAAGCCAAGAGACCCAGTACTTC
V gene: TRBV13; D gene: TRBD2; J gene: TRBJ2-1; CDR3 protein: CASSLASGRGRNEQFF; CDR3 DNA: TGTGCCAGCAGCCTTGCAAGCGGGAGGGGTCGGAATGAGCAGTTCTTC
V gene: TRBV28; D gene: TRBD2; J gene: TRBJ2-7; CDR3 protein: CASMGLAGAYEQYF; CDR3 DNA: TGTGCCAGCATGGGACTAGCGGGCGCCTACGAGCAGTACTTC
V gene: TRBV19; D gene: NA; J gene: TRBJ1-1; CDR3 protein: CASSIRGGQGEAFF; CDR3 DNA: TGTGCCAGTAGTATACGTGGGGGCCAGGGTGAAGCTTTCTTT
V gene: TRBV19; D gene: NA; J gene: TRBJ1-2; CDR3 protein: CASSMHRDYGYTF; CDR3 DNA: TGTGCCAGTAGTATGCACAGGGACTATGGCTACACCTTC
V gene: TRBV6-8; D gene: TRBD2; J gene: TRBJ2-3; CDR3 protein: CASSYRRLAGGPDTQYF; CDR3 DNA: TGTGCCAGCAGTTACCGAAGACTAGCGGGAGGGCCAGATACGCAGTATTTT
V gene: TRBV6-5; D gene: NA; J gene: TRBJ2-7; CDR3 protein: CASSRAGRYEQYF; CDR3 DNA: TGTGCCAGCAGTCGGGCAGGGAGGTACGAGCAGTACTTC
V gene: TRBV10-3; D gene: TRBD1; J gene: TRBJ2-7; CDR3 protein: CAISPGQGPPPRYEQYF; CDR3 DNA: TGTGCCATCAGTCCGGGACAGGGTCCCCCTCCCCGCTACGAGCAGTACTTC
V gene: TRBV5-4; D gene: TRBD1; J gene: TRBJ1-2; CDR3 protein: CASSVQGVFVGYTF; CDR3 DNA: TGTGCCAGCAGCGTACAGGGGGTTTTTGTAGGCTACACCTTC
V gene: TRBV29-1; D gene: TRBD1; J gene: TRBJ1-2; CDR3 protein: CSVDRGQGGSYGYTF; CDR3 DNA: TGCAGCGTTGATCGGGGACAGGGCGGTAGCTATGGCTACACCTTC
V gene: TRBV7-3; D gene: NA; J gene: TRBJ2-2; CDR3 protein: CASSSGNTGELFF; CDR3 DNA: TGTGCCAGCAGCTCCGGGAACACCGGGGAGCTGTTTTTT
V gene: TRBV2; D gene: TRBD2; J gene: TRBJ2-3; CDR3 protein: CASGGEFTDTQYF; CDR3 DNA: TGTGCCAGCGGGGGGGAGTTTACAGATACGCAGTATTTT